The clone carrying this TCR beta chain was seen only a few times. The antigen remains unidentified. These data are taken from a study of CD8+CD57+ T cells in acquired aplastic anemia. The wider study: The study obtained an average of 3.2 ug of DNA from sorted CD4+ and CD8+ cells. There were about 10.8 million reads, on average, for CD4+ cells from healthy donors.

CDR1 is SNHLY, CDR2 FYNNEI, per germline. This CDR3 has 12 residues. Germline trimming cut 11 bases from V and 5 bases from J; bases unmatched to any gene: 8. The study profiled TCR beta VDJ and CDR3 using genomic DNA as template. Via MiXCR, TCRdb re-called the reads, giving one row per CDR3 protein. This sample has 200,000 to 250,000 distinct CDR3 sequences; around 60% occur once, and the top ten carry 25% to 35%. General study results and limits: The same twenty-nine CD8+ CDR3 sequences occurred in patients and in controls.

The V gene is TRBV2, the J gene TRBJ1-1; TRBD1 matches at 7 bases. The sequence was collected from a human donor in good health. The sample consisted of sorted CD4+, CD8+, or CD8+CD57+ T cells (not recorded which) from PBMCs. CDR3 sequence: CAENDRVTEAFF. The CDR3 coding sequence is TGTGCCGAGAACGACAGGGTTACTGAAGCTTTCTTT.